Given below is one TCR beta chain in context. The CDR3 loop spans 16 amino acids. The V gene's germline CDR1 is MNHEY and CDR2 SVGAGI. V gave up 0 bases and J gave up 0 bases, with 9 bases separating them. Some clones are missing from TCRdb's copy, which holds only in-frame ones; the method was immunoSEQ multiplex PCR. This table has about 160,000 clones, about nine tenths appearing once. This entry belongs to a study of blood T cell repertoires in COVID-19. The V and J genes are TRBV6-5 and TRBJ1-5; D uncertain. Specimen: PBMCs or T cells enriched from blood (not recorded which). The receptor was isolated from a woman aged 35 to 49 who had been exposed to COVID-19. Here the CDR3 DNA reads TGTGCCAGCAGTTACTCTTCGCTATATAGCAATCAGCCCCAGCATTTT. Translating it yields CASSYSSLYSNQPQHF.